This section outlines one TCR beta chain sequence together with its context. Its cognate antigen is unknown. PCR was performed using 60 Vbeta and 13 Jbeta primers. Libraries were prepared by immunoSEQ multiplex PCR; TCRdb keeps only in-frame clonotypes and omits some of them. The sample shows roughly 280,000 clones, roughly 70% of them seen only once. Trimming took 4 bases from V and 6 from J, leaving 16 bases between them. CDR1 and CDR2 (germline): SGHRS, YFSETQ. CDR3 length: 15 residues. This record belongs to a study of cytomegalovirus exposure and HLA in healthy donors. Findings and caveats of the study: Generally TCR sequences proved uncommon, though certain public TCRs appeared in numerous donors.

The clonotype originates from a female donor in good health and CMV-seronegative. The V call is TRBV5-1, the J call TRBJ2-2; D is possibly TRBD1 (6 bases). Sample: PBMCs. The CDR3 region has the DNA TGCGCCAGCAGCGGGTACAGGGATGGGGCCGGGGAGCTGTTTTTT. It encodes CASSGYRDGAGELFF.